Presented here are 5 T cell receptor beta chains from one specimen sequenced in a study of cytomegalovirus exposure and HLA in healthy donors. PCR used 60 Vbeta primers and 13 Jbeta primers. The data were produced by immunoSEQ multiplex PCR, yet TCRdb's version contains in-frame clones alone and is incomplete. Here the sample spans about 170,000 clones, just over 70% being singletons. The sample taken for sequencing was PBMCs. These TCRs come from a human donor in good health.

The chain couples TRBV9 to TRBJ1-4, with TRBD1 matching over 8 bases. The CDR3 contains 15 residues. J lost 1 base, V lost 3 bases, and 2 bases had no gene match. The germline CDR1 and CDR2 sequences are SGDLS and YYNGEE. In DNA, the CDR3 is TGTGCCAGCAGCGCCGGACAGGGAACTAATGAAAAACTGTTTTTT. It is translated as CASSAGQGTNEKLFF.

V is TRBV4-1 and J is TRBJ2-4; 8 positions match TRBD2. With 1 base clipped from V and 0 bases from J, the junction kept 2 bases outside the gene matches. The CDR3 has 16 residues. CDR1 is MGHRA and CDR2 is YSYEKL in the germline V gene. CDR3 region: CASSQVGGVAKNIQYF. DNA of the CDR3: TGCGCCAGCAGCCAAGTCGGGGGGGTAGCCAAAAACATTCAGTACTTC.

The chain carries TRBV11-3 and TRBJ2-5; 9 bases line up with TRBD2. The CDR3 totals 14 residues. Germline V CDR1 and CDR2: SGHNT, YENEEA. V was pared by 5 bases and J by 5 bases, with 6 bases of the junction left unmatched. DNA for the CDR3: TGTGCCAGCAGCGTGGGACTAGCAGGGGAGACCCAGTACTTC. Amino acids: CASSVGLAGETQYF.

The genes are TRBV14 and TRBJ2-5; D uncertain. Matching the DNA end better, TRBJ2-7 makes the J call doubtful. CDR1 SGHDN and CDR2 FVKESK come from the germline V gene. The CDR3 extends over 13 amino acids. Written as DNA, the CDR3 is TGTGCCAGCAGCCAAGTCATAACCTACGAGCAGTACTTC. Its translation is CASSQVITYEQYF.

This clone was counted a few times. This sequence joins TRBV7-3 and TRBJ2-2; TRBD2 matches at 10 bases. This CDR3 is 18 amino acids long. Germline CDR1 SGHTA, CDR2 FQGTGA. The junction had 7 bases not matched to a gene; V was cut back by 1 base and J by 2 bases. CDR3 sequence (DNA): TGTGCCAGCAGCTTAATGCCAGCGGGGGGGCCAAACACCGGGGAGCTGTTTTTT. It specifies CASSLMPAGGPNTGELFF.